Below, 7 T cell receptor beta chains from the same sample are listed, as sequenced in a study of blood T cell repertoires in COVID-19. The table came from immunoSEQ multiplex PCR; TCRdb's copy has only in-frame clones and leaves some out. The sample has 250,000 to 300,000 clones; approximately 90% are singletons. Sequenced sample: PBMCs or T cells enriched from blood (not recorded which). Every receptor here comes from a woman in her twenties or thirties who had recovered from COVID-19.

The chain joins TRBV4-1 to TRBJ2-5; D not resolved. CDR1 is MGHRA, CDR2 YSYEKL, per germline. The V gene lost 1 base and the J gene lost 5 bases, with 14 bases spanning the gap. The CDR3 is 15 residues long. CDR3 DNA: TGCGCCAGCAGCCAAGTTGGTAGCTTTGAGGAGACCCAGTACTTC. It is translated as CASSQVGSFEETQYF.

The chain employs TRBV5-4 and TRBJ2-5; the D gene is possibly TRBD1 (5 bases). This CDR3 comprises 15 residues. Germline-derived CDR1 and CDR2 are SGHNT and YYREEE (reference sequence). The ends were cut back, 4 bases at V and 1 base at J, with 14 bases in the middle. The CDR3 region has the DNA TGTGCCAGCAGCCGGCCGGACACTATCCAAGAGACCCAGTACTTC. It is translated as CASSRPDTIQETQYF.

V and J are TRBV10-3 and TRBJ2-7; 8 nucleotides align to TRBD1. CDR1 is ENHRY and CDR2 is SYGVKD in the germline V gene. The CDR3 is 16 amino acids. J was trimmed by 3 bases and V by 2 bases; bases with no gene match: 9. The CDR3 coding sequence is TGTGCCATCAGTGAGAGAGGAAAGACAGGGGACTACGAGCAGTACTTC. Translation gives CAISERGKTGDYEQYF.

CDR3 bases: TGTGCCAGCAGCGGACAGGGGTCCTACGAGCAGTACTTC. This encodes CASSGQGSYEQYF. The chain recombines TRBV6-5 with TRBJ2-7; 9 nucleotides match TRBD1. The CDR3 consists of 13 residues. Per germline, CDR1 MNHEY and CDR2 SVGAGI. Trimming removed 6 bases from V and 1 base from J; junction bases left unmatched: 1.

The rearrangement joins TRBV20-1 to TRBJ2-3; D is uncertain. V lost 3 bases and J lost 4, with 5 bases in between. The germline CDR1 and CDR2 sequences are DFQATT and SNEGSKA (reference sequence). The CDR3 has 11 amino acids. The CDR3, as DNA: TGCAGTGCTAGTGCCGCAGATACGCAGTATTTT. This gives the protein CSASAADTQYF.

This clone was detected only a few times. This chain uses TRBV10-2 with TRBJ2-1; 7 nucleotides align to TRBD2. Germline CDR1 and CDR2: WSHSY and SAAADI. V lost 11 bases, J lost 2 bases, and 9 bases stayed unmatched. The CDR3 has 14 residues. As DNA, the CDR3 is TGCGCCGGGGAAAAGCGGGGCACCTACAATGAGCAGTTCTTC. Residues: CAGEKRGTYNEQFF.

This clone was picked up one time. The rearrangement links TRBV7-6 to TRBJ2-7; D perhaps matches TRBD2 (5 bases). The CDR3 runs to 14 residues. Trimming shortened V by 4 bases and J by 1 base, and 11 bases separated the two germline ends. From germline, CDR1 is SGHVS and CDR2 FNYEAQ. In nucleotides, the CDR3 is TGTGCCAGCAGCTCGGCCGGGGTTTCCTACGAGCAGTACTTC. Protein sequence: CASSSAGVSYEQYF.